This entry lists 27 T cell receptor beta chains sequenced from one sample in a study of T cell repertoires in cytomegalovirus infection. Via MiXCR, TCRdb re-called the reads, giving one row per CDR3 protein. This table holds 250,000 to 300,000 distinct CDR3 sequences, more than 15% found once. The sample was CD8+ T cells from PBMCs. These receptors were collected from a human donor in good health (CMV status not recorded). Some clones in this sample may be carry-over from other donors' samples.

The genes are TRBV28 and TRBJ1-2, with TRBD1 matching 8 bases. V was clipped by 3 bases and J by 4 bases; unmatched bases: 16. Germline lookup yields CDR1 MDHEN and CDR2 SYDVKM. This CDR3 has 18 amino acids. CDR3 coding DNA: TGTGCCAGCAGTTTGCCCGGACAGGGAGAGGTGAGGGGCTATGGCTACACCTTC. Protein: CASSLPGQGEVRGYGYTF.

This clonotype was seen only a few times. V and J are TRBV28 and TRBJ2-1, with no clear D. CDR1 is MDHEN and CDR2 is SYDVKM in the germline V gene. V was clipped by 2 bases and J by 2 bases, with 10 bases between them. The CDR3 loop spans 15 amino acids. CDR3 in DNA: TGTGCCAGCAGTTTAGATAGGGTCCCCTACAATGAGCAGTTCTTC. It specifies CASSLDRVPYNEQFF.

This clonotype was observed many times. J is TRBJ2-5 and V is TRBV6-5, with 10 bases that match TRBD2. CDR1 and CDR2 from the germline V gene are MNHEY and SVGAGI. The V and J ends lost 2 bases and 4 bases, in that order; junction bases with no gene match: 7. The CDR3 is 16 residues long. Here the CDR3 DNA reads TGTGCCAGCAGTTACATTGAGCGGGGGGGGAGAGAGACCCAGTACTTC. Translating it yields CASSYIERGGRETQYF.

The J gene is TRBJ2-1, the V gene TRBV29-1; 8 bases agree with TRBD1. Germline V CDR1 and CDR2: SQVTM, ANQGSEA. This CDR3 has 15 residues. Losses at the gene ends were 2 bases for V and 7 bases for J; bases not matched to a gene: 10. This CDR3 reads CSVEKGGRGLNEQFF. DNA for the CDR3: TGCAGCGTTGAAAAGGGTGGCAGGGGGCTTAATGAGCAGTTCTTC.

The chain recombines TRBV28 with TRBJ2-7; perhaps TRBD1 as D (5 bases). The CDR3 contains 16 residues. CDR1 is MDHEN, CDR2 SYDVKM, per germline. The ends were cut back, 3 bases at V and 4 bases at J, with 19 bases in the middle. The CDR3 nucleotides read TGTGCCAGCAGTTTGGGGCAGGGTACTGAGCCTTACGAGCAGTACTTC. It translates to CASSLGQGTEPYEQYF. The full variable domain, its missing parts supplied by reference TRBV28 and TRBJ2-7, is DVKVTQSSRYLVKRTGEKVFLECVQDMDHENMFWYRQDPGLGLRLIYFSYDVKMKEKGDIPEGYSVSREKKERFSLILESASTNQTSMYLCASSLGQGTEPYEQYFGPGTRLTVT.

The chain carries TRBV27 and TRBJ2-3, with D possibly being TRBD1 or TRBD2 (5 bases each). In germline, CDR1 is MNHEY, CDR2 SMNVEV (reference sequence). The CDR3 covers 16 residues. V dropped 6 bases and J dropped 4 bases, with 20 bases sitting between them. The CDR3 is CASSSGPLGKADTQYF. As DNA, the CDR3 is TGTGCCAGCAGCTCGGGGCCCCTGGGGAAGGCAGATACGCAGTATTTT.

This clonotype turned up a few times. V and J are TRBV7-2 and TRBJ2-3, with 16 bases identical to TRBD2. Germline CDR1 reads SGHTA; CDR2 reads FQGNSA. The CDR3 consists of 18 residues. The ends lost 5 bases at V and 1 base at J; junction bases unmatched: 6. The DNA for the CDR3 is TGTGCCAGCAGCCCTGGGACTAGCGGGGGGGGAGGCACAGATACGCAGTATTTT. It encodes CASSPGTSGGGGTDTQYF.

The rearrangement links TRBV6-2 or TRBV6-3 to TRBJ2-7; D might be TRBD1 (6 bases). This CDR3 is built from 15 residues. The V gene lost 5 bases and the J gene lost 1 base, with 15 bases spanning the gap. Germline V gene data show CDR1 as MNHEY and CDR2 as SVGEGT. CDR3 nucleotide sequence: TGTGCCAGCAGTGGATTATCGGGACATTCCTACGAGCAGTACTTC. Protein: CASSGLSGHSYEQYF.

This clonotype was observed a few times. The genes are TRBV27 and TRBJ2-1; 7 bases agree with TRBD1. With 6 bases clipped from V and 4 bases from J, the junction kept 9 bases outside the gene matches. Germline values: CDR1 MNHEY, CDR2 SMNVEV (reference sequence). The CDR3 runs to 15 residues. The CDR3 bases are TGTGCCAGCAGCCCGGCCGGGACAGAGTACAATGAGCAGTTCTTC. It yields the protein CASSPAGTEYNEQFF.

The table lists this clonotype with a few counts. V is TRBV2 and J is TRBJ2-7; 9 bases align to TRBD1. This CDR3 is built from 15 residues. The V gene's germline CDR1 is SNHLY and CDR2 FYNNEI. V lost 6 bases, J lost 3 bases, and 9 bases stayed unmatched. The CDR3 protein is CASRIRDRVGYEQYF. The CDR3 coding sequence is TGTGCCAGCAGAATAAGGGACAGGGTCGGCTACGAGCAGTACTTC.

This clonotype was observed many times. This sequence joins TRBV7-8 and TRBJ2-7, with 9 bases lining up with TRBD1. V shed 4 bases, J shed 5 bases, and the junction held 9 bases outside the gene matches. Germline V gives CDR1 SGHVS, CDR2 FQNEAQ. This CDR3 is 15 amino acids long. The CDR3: CASSYRSRQGDEQYF. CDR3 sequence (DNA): TGTGCCAGCAGCTATCGGTCGAGACAGGGGGACGAGCAGTACTTC.

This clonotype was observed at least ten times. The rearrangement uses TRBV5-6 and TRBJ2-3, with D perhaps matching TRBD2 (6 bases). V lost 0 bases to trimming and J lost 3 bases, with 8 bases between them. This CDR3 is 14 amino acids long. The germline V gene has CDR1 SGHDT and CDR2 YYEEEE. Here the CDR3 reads CASSLEGTTDTQYF. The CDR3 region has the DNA TGTGCCAGCAGCTTGGAAGGGACTACAGATACGCAGTATTTT.

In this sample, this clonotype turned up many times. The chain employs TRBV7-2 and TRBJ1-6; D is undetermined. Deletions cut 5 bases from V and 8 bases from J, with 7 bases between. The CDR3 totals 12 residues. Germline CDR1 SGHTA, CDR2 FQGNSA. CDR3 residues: CASSPADSPLHF. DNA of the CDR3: TGTGCCAGCAGCCCCGCGGATTCACCCCTCCACTTT.

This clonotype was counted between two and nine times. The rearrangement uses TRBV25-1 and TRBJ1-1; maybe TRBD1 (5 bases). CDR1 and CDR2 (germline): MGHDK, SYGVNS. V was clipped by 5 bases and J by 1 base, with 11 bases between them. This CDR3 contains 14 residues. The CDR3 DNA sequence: TGTGCCAGCAGTCACCAGGGCCCGAACACTGAAGCTTTCTTT. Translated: CASSHQGPNTEAFF.

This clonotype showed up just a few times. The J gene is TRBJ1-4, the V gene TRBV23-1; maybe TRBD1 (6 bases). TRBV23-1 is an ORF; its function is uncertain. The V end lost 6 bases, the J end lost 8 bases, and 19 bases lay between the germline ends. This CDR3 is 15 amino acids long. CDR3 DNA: TGCGCCAGCAGCCCGAGGGGGGCCATCGACGAAAAACTGTTTTTT. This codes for CASSPRGAIDEKLFF.

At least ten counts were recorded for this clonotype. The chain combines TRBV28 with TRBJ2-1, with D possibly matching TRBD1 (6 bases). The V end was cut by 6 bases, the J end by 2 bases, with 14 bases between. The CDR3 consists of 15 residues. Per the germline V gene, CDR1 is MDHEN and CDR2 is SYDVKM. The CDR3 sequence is CASSKQGRAYNEQFF. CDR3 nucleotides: TGTGCCAGCAGCAAACAGGGTAGAGCCTACAATGAGCAGTTCTTC. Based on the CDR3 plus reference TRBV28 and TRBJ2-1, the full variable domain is DVKVTQSSRYLVKRTGEKVFLECVQDMDHENMFWYRQDPGLGLRLIYFSYDVKMKEKGDIPEGYSVSREKKERFSLILESASTNQTSMYLCASSKQGRAYNEQFFGPGTRLTVL.

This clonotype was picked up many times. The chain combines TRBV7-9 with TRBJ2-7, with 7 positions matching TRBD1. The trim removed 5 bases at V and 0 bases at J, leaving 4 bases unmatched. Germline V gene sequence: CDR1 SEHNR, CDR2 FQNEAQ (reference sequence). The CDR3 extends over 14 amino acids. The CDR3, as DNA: TGTGCCAGCAGCGGGACAGAAAGCTCCTACGAGCAGTACTTC. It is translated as CASSGTESSYEQYF.

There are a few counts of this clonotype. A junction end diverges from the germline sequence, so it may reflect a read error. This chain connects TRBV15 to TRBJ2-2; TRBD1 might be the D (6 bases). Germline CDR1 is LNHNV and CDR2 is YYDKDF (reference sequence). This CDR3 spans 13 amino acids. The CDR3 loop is CATSTGSGGELFF. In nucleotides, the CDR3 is TGTGCCACGAGCACAGGGTCGGGCGGGGAGCTGTTTTTT.

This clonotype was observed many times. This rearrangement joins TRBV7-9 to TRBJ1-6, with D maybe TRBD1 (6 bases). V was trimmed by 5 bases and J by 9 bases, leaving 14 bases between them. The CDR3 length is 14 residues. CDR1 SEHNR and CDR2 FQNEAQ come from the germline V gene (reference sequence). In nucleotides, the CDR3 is TGTGCCAGCAGCCCCGAGCCAGGGGCTTCACCCCTCCACTTT. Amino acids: CASSPEPGASPLHF.

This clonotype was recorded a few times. CDR3 in DNA: TGCAGTGCTAGAGTAGAGGGGGGGGCCTACAATGAGCAGTTCTTC. Protein product: CSARVEGGAYNEQFF. V and J are TRBV20-1 and TRBJ2-1; tentative D call: TRBD2 (7 bases). In germline, CDR1 is DFQATT, CDR2 SNEGSKA (reference sequence). The CDR3 length is 15 residues. The V end was cut by 1 base, the J end by 2 bases, with 12 bases between.

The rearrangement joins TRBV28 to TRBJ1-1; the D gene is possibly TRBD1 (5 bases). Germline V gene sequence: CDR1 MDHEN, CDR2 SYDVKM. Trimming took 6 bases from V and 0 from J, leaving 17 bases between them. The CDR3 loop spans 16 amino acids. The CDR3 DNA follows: TGTGCCAGCAGACAGGACTACAGTGGAATGAACACTGAAGCTTTCTTT. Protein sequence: CASRQDYSGMNTEAFF.

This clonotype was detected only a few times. CDR3 amino acids: CASSLWATNTGELFF. The CDR3 coding sequence is TGTGCCAGCAGTTTGTGGGCTACGAACACCGGGGAGCTGTTTTTT. The rearrangement links TRBV27 to TRBJ2-2; the D is unclear. Looked up from germline, CDR1 is MNHEY and CDR2 is SMNVEV (reference sequence). The V end lost 3 bases, the J end lost 0 bases, and 8 bases lay between the germline ends. The CDR3 covers 15 residues.

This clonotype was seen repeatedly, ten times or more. The CDR3 nucleotides are TGTGCCAGCAGCTTATGGGCAGAAAATGAAAAACTGTTTTTT. This gives the protein CASSLWAENEKLFF. The chain combines TRBV7-2 with TRBJ1-4; no reliable D call. The CDR3 extends over 14 amino acids. The germline V gene encodes CDR1 SGHTA and CDR2 FQGNSA. Between the trimmed V and J ends, which lost 2 bases and 5 bases, there was a span of 9 bases.

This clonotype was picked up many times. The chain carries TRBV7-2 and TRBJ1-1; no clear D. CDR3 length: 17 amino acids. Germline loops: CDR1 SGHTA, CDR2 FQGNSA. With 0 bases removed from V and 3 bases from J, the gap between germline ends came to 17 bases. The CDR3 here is CASSLAPLPVLDTEAFF. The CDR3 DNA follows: TGTGCCAGCAGCTTAGCCCCCCTTCCGGTTCTGGACACTGAAGCTTTCTTT.

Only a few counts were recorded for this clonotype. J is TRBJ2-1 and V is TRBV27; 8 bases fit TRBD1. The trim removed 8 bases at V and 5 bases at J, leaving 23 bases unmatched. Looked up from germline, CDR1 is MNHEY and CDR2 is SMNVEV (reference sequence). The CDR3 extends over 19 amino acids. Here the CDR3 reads CASGMKGGLMDRENNEQFF. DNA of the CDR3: TGTGCCAGCGGAATGAAAGGGGGCTTGATGGACAGGGAAAACAATGAGCAGTTCTTC.

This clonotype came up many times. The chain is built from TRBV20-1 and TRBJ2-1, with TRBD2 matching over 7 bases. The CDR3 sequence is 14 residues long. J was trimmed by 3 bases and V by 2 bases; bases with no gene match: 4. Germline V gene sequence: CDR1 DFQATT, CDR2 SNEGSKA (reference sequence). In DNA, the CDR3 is TGCAGTGCTAGAAACCGGGAGGACTACAATGAGCAGTTCTTC. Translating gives CSARNREDYNEQFF.

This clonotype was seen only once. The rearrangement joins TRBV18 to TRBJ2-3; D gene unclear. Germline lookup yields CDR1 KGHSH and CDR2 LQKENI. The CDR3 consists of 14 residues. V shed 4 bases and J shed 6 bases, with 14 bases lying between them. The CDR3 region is CASSLQPRSDTQYF. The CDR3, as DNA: TGTGCCAGCTCACTTCAGCCCCGGTCGGATACGCAGTATTTT. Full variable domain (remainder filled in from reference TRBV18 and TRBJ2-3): NAGVMQNPRHLVRRRGQEARLRCSPMKGHSHVYWYRQLPEEGLKFMVYLQKENIIDESGMPKERFSAEFPKEGPSILRIQQVVRGDSAAYFCASSLQPRSDTQYFGPGTRLTVL.